This T cell receptor beta chain was identified in a study of shared clonotypes between healthy human individuals. Turning to the study itself: Donor composition was a couple of women and three men, aged 18 to 49.

Concerning this clone: Its antigen remains unidentified.

The authors ran the assay at deep level. Assay used: immunoSEQ multiplex PCR; TCRdb lists only in-frame clones, some missing. The sample includes around 600,000 clones, roughly 95% of them seen just once. Whole-study findings and limits: Non-shared clonotypes showed lower generation probabilities than clonotypes common to all four donors. Only blood samples were collected, and tissue repertoires likely differ.

This CDR3 contains 11 residues. V lost 10 bases and J lost 5, with 11 bases in between. The germline gives CDR1 MDHEN, CDR2 SYDVKM. Naive CD8 populations comprised CD45RO-negative cells positively selected for CCR7, excluding terminally differentiated effector memory CD45RA+ cells. The chain joins TRBV28 to TRBJ1-1; D not certain. The sequencing input was naive CD8+ T cells sorted from blood. The TCR comes from a woman aged 30 to 39 in good health. The CDR3 sequence is CATSRGTEAFF. The DNA of the CDR3 is TGTGCCACCTCCCGGGGAACTGAAGCTTTCTTT.